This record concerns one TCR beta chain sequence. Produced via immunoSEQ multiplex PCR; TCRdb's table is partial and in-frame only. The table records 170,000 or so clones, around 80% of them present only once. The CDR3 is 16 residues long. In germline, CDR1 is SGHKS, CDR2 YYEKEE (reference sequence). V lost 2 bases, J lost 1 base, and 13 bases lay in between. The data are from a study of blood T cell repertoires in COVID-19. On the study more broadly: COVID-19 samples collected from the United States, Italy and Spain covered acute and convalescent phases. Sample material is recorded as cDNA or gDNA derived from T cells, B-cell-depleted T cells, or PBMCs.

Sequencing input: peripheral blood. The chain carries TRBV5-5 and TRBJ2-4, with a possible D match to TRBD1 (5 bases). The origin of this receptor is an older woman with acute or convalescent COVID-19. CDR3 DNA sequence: TGTGCCAGCAGCTTCCCCCCGAAGGGGGCCAAAAACATTCAGTACTTC. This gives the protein CASSFPPKGAKNIQYF.